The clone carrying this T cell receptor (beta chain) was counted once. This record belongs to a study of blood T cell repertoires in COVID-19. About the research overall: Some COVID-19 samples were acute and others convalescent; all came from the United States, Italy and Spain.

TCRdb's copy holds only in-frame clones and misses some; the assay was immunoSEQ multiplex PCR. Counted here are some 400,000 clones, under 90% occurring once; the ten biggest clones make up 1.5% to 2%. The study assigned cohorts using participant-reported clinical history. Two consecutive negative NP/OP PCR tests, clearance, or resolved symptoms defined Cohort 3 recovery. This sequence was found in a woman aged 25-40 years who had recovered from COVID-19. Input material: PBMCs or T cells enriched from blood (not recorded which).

The CDR3, as DNA: TGTGCCAGCAGCTCCGGACTAGTGGGGCAAGAGACCCAGTACTTC. This codes for CASSSGLVGQETQYF. This sequence joins TRBV27 and TRBJ2-5; 7 nucleotides align to TRBD2. Germline CDR1 is MNHEY and CDR2 is SMNVEV (reference sequence). Unmatched junction bases numbered 9, after V lost 6 bases and J lost 2 bases. This CDR3 spans 15 amino acids.